This T cell receptor beta chain was found in a study of CD8 T cells in ankylosing spondylitis. General observations from the study: In ankylosing spondylitis blood, a motif of eight highly homologous TCR beta variants appeared characteristic. Researchers reportedly found disease-linked clones significantly enriched in matched ankylosing spondylitis synovial fluid.

The CDR3 extends over 15 amino acids. V was cut by 3 bases and J by 5 bases, with 17 bases left in between. The V gene's germline CDR1 is MDHEN and CDR2 SYDVKM. One entry per CDR3 protein, called by TCRdb with MiXCR from the 5' RACE reads. The sample has fewer than 550,000 distinct CDR3 sequences, approximately 5.3% seen once. In this sample, this clonotype turned up a few times. What it recognizes is unknown. The receptor's source is a male donor with ankylosing spondylitis. Sequenced sample: blood, either unsorted or a sorted T cell fraction (not recorded which). The gene calls are TRBV28 and TRBJ2-7; D ambiguous. The CDR3 region has the DNA TGTGCCAGCAGTTTGGGCCAGTCTGGTGTCCACGAGCAGTACTTC. Translation gives CASSLGQSGVHEQYF.